This T cell receptor beta chain was recorded in a study of T cells after yellow fever vaccination. 5'RACE template switching added a universal primer site and UMIs to TCR cDNA. TCRdb re-derived calls from the 5' RACE reads in MiXCR, one entry per CDR3 protein. The profile shows hundreds of thousands of distinct CDR3 sequences, 9% to 15% of them singletons. The CDR3 spans 13 residues. CDR1 LNHNV and CDR2 YYDKDF come from the germline V gene (reference sequence). The trim removed 6 bases at V and 4 bases at J, leaving 4 bases unmatched. The receptor comes from a man aged 25 to 40 who received the YFV17D yellow fever vaccine. The chain combines TRBV15 with TRBJ2-5; 8 bases map to TRBD2. Sequenced here: PBMCs, sampled on the day of the yellow fever booster vaccination. CDR3 amino acids: CATRREGPETQYF. The DNA of the CDR3 is TGTGCCACCAGACGGGAGGGGCCAGAGACCCAGTACTTC.